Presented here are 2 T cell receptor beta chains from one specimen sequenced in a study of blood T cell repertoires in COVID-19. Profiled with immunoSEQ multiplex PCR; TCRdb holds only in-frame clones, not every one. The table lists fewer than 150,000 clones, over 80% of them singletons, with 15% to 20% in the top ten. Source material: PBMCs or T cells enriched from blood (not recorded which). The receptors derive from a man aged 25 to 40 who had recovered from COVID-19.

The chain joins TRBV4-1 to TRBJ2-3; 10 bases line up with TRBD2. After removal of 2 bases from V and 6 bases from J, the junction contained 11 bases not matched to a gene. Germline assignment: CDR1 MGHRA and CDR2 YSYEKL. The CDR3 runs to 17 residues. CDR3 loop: CASSQLSGGAVRDTQYF. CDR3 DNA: TGCGCCAGCAGCCAACTCAGCGGGGGGGCTGTGAGGGATACGCAGTATTTT.

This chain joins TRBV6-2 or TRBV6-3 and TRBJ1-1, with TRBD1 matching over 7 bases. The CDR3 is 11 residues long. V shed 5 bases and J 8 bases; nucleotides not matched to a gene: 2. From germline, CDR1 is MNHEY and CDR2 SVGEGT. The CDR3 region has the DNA TGTGCCAGCAGTGACAGGGACGAAGCTTTCTTT. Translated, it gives CASSDRDEAFF.